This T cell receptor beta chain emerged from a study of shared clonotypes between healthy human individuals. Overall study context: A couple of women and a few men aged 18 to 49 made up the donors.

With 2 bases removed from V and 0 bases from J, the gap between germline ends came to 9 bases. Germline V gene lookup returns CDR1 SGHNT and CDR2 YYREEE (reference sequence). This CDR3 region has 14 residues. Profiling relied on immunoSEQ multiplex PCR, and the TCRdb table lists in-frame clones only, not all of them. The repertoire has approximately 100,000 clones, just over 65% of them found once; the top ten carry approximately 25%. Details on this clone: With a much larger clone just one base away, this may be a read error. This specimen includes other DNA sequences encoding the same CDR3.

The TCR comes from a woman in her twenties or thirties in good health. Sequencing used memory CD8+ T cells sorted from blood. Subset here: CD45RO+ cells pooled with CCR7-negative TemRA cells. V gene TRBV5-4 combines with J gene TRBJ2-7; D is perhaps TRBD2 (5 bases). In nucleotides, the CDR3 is TGTGCCAGCAGCTTAAGCGGTAGCTCCTACGAGCAGTACTTC. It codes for CASSLSGSSYEQYF.